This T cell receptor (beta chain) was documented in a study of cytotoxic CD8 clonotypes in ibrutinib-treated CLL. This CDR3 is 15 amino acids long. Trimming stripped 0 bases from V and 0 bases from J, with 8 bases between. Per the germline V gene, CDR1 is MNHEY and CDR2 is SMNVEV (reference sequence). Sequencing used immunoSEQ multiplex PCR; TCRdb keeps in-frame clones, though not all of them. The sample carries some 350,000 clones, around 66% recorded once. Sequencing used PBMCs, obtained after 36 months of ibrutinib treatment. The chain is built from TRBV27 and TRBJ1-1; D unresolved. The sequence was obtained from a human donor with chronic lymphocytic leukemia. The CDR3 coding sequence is TGTGCCAGCAGTTTATCATGGGGAGTGAACACTGAAGCTTTCTTT. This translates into CASSLSWGVNTEAFF.